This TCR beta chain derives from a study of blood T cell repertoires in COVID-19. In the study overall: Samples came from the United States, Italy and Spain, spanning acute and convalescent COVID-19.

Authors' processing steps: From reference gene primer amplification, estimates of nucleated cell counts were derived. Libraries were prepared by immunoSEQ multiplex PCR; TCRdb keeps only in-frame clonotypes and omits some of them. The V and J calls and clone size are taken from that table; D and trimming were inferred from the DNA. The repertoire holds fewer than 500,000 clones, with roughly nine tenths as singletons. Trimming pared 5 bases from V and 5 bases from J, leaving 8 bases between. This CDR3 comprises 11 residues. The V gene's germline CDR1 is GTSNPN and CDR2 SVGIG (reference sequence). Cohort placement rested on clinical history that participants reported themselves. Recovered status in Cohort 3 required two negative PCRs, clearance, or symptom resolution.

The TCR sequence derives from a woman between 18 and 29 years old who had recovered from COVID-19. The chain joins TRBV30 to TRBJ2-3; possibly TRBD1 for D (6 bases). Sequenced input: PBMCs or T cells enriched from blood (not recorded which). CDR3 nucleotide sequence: TGTGCCTGGTTGGACAGAGATACGCAGTATTTT. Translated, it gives CAWLDRDTQYF.